The 31 T cell receptor beta chains given below trace back to one sample, sequenced in a study of CD8 T cells in Susac syndrome (dated by TCRdb to about 2019). Libraries were prepared through the immunoSEQ multiplex PCR assay. RNA was extracted using the RNeasy kit, and about 0.45 to 1 microgram was reverse transcribed with random hexamers. TCRdb handled the public reads itself, with Q25 trimming in fastp and clone calling in MiXCR, and kept productive beta chains. Rows with a matching CDR3 protein are joined into one entry that keeps the most common DNA and genes. Here the sample has around 190,000 distinct CDR3 sequences; roughly 94% occur a single time. The top ten clonotypes cover approximately 0.11% of the sample. Source material: CD4+ T cells from PBMCs. Receptors were obtained from a human donor with Susac syndrome.

V gene TRBV7-2 combines with J gene TRBJ2-6; D ambiguous. Trimming pared 3 bases from V and 0 bases from J, leaving 15 bases between. The CDR3 has 18 residues. The germline V gene encodes CDR1 SGHTA and CDR2 FQGNSA. The DNA of the CDR3 is TGTGCCAGCAGCTTCCGACGCAGCAGCCACTCTGGGGCCAACGTCCTGACTTTC. The encoded protein is CASSFRRSSHSGANVLTF.

This chain connects TRBV7-9 to TRBJ1-4, with a tentative D call TRBD1 (6 bases). CDR3 size: 15 residues. The V and J ends lost 1 base and 5 bases respectively, with 11 bases between them. The germline CDR1 and CDR2 sequences are SEHNR and FQNEAQ (reference sequence). CDR3 DNA sequence: TGTGCCAGCAGCTTAGGGCAGGGGCCCAATGAAAAACTGTTTTTT. This translates into CASSLGQGPNEKLFF.

The V call is TRBV7-9, the J call TRBJ2-7; 7 bases fit TRBD1. Germline V gene lookup returns CDR1 SEHNR and CDR2 FQNEAQ (reference sequence). V dropped 8 bases and J dropped 0; count of bases not matched to a gene: 4. The CDR3 is 13 residues long. The CDR3 DNA reads TGTGCCAGCCGACCAGGGGGCTCCTACGAGCAGTACTTC. Amino acids: CASRPGGSYEQYF. Full variable domain (missing parts from reference TRBV7-9 and TRBJ2-7): DTGVSQNPRHKITKRGQNVTFRCDPISEHNRLYWYRQTLGQGPEFLTYFQNEAQLEKSRLLSDRFSAERPKGSFSTLEIQRTEQGDSAMYLCASRPGGSYEQYFGPGTRLTVT.

This clonotype is a singleton in its sample. The V call is TRBV18, the J call TRBJ2-1; the match to TRBD2 covers 13 bases. The CDR3 is 16 residues long. Trimming at V came to 3 bases and at J to 7 bases, leaving 6 bases not matched to a gene. Germline V gene data show CDR1 as KGHSH and CDR2 as LQKENI. The CDR3 here is CASSPRLAGGLNEQFF. CDR3 bases: TGTGCCAGCTCACCCCGACTAGCGGGGGGTTTGAATGAGCAGTTCTTC.

This rearrangement joins TRBV3-1 to TRBJ2-5; TRBD2 aligns across 7 bases. The CDR3 has 16 amino acids. Germline CDR1 and CDR2: LGHDT and YNNKEL (reference sequence). V dropped 1 base and J dropped 2; count of bases not matched to a gene: 7. DNA of the CDR3: TGTGCCAGCAGCCAAGGGACGGGGGGACTTCAAGAGACCCAGTACTTC. This translates into CASSQGTGGLQETQYF.

The gene calls are TRBV30 and TRBJ2-5, with 11 positions matching TRBD2. Germline CDR1 and CDR2: GTSNPN and SVGIG (reference sequence). The CDR3 spans 14 residues. With 0 bases clipped from V and 5 bases from J, the junction kept 2 bases outside the gene matches. CDR3 amino acids: CAWSVLAGVETQYF. DNA for the CDR3: TGTGCCTGGAGTGTACTAGCGGGGGTCGAGACCCAGTACTTC. Full variable domain (outside the CDR3, taken from reference TRBV30 and TRBJ2-5): SQTIHQWPATLVQPVGSPLSLECTVEGTSNPNLYWYRQAAGRGLQLLFYSVGIGQISSEVPQNLSASRPQDRQFILSSKKLLLSDSGFYLCAWSVLAGVETQYFGPGTRLLVL.

The chain employs TRBV25-1 and TRBJ1-4, with D perhaps matching TRBD1 (5 bases). CDR3 size: 16 residues. Trimming removed 1 base from V and 10 bases from J, with 19 bases in between. CDR1 and CDR2 (germline): MGHDK, SYGVNS. The CDR3, as DNA: TGTGCCAGCAGTGAATCGGCCTCCGGGGCCCCCAGAAAACTGTTTTTT. It is translated as CASSESASGAPRKLFF.

This clonotype appeared once. This rearrangement joins TRBV20-1 to TRBJ1-2; TRBD1 matches 7 bases. Losses at the gene ends were 6 bases for V and 7 bases for J; bases not matched to a gene: 8. The CDR3 is made up of 12 amino acids. Germline V CDR1 and CDR2: DFQATT, SNEGSKA (reference sequence). DNA for the CDR3: TGCAGTGCCATACAGGGGATCCTTGGCTACACCTTC. Its protein is CSAIQGILGYTF.

V gene TRBV5-4 combines with J gene TRBJ1-6; TRBD1 matches 7 bases. The V gene's germline CDR1 is SGHNT and CDR2 YYREEE (reference sequence). The CDR3 extends over 15 amino acids. With V trimmed by 0 bases and J by 10 bases, 7 bases remained unmatched. CDR3 coding DNA: TGTGCCAGCAGCTTGGTGTCAGGGGGTGGGTCACCCCTCCACTTT. Amino acids: CASSLVSGGGSPLHF.

This sequence joins TRBV10-3 and TRBJ1-6; 7 positions match TRBD1. The trim removed 6 bases at V and 10 bases at J, leaving 6 bases unmatched. This CDR3 has 13 residues. Germline-derived CDR1 and CDR2 are ENHRY and SYGVKD. CDR3 sequence: CAIREGARSPLHF. In nucleotides, the CDR3 is TGTGCCATCAGGGAGGGGGCAAGGTCACCCCTCCACTTT.

This clonotype was seen once. This chain connects TRBV24-1 to TRBJ2-3, with unresolved D. The CDR3 contains 15 residues. V was shortened by 6 bases and J by 2 bases, with 14 bases between the two germline ends. The germline CDR1 and CDR2 sequences are KGHDR and SFDVKD. The CDR3 bases are TGTGCCACCAGTCTGTCGACTGCGCCCACAGATACGCAGTATTTT. This encodes CATSLSTAPTDTQYF.

The J gene is TRBJ1-2, the V gene TRBV15; D is unresolved. The ends were cut back, 0 bases at V and 8 bases at J, with 16 bases in the middle. CDR3 length: 15 residues. CDR1 is LNHNV and CDR2 is YYDKDF in the germline V gene (reference sequence). The CDR3 loop is CATSRDFARGEGYTF. The CDR3 DNA reads TGTGCCACCAGCAGAGATTTTGCCCGAGGAGAGGGCTACACCTTC.

The chain joins TRBV9 to TRBJ1-3, with D unclear. CDR1 and CDR2 from the germline V gene are SGDLS and YYNGEE. The CDR3 extends over 16 amino acids. V dropped 0 bases and J dropped 0 bases, with 10 bases sitting between them. The DNA for the CDR3 is TGTGCCAGCAGCGTAGAACAGACCGGCTCTGGAAACACCATATATTTT. It specifies CASSVEQTGSGNTIYF.

The V gene is TRBV27, the J gene TRBJ1-2; D is possibly TRBD1 (5 bases). The CDR3 has 13 amino acids. Germline V gene sequence: CDR1 MNHEY, CDR2 SMNVEV (reference sequence). The V gene lost 5 bases and the J gene lost 3 bases, with 10 bases spanning the gap. Here the CDR3 reads CASSHAGHYGYTF. The CDR3 nucleotides are TGTGCCAGCAGTCACGCAGGGCACTATGGCTACACCTTC.

This chain links TRBV30 with TRBJ2-1; 13 bases align to TRBD2. CDR3 length equals 14 residues. The germline V gene has CDR1 GTSNPN and CDR2 SVGIG (reference sequence). The V and J ends lost 6 bases and 10 bases, in that order; junction bases with no gene match: 9. CDR3 in DNA: TGTGCCTGCACCACTAGCGGGGGGGCCCGGGAGCAGTTCTTC. Its protein product is CACTTSGGAREQFF.

This clonotype was detected only once. This chain uses TRBV30 with TRBJ2-2; D possibly corresponds to TRBD1 (5 bases). The CDR3 totals 14 residues. Germline V gene lookup returns CDR1 GTSNPN and CDR2 SVGIG (reference sequence). Trimming pared 3 bases from V and 7 bases from J, leaving 15 bases between. Here the CDR3 reads CAWRSPRVSGELFF. In nucleotides, the CDR3 is TGTGCCTGGAGGAGCCCCAGGGTTAGCGGGGAGCTGTTTTTT.

This chain links TRBV18 with TRBJ2-3, with a weak D call TRBD2 (5 bases). Germline CDR1 reads KGHSH; CDR2 reads LQKENI. The CDR3 runs 12 residues. V was clipped by 2 bases and J by 6 bases, with 6 bases between them. In nucleotides, the CDR3 is TGTGCCAGCTCACCAGGCGGGGATACGCAGTATTTT. Its protein product is CASSPGGDTQYF.

This rearrangement joins TRBV7-9 to TRBJ1-6; 8 nucleotides align to TRBD1. V gave up 5 bases and J gave up 9 bases; unmatched junction bases: 6. The CDR3 is 14 amino acids. CDR1 is SEHNR, CDR2 FQNEAQ, per germline (reference sequence). CDR3 residues: CASSRQGASSPLHF. CDR3 DNA sequence: TGTGCCAGCAGCCGGCAGGGGGCTAGTTCACCCCTCCACTTT.

The chain employs TRBV6-1 and TRBJ2-1; 8 bases line up with TRBD2. CDR1 and CDR2 (germline): MNHNS, SASEGT. CDR3 length equals 16 residues. Trimming took 7 bases from V and 4 from J; bases not matched to a gene: 12. CDR3 protein: CASTGYEAGAYNEQFF. CDR3 coding DNA: TGTGCCAGCACAGGATACGAAGCGGGGGCTTACAATGAGCAGTTCTTC.

J is TRBJ1-1 and V is TRBV9; tentatively, D is TRBD1 (6 bases). V dropped 4 bases and J dropped 2 bases, with 18 bases sitting between them. Germline CDR1 is SGDLS and CDR2 is YYNGEE. There are 16 residues in the CDR3. This chain's CDR3 is CASSRGGLLSNTEAFF. In DNA form, the CDR3 reads TGTGCCAGCAGCCGCGGGGGGCTACTGAGCAACACTGAAGCTTTCTTT.

The chain is built from TRBV30 and TRBJ1-4; unclear D gene. CDR3 size: 15 residues. Trimming took 0 bases from V and 8 from J, leaving 16 bases between them. CDR1 and CDR2 from the germline V gene are GTSNPN and SVGIG (reference sequence). CDR3: CAWSVGTAAEEKLFF. In nucleotides, the CDR3 is TGTGCCTGGAGTGTAGGTACCGCCGCTGAGGAAAAACTGTTTTTT.

This clonotype was seen only once. The chain employs TRBV2 and TRBJ2-7; D unresolved. The germline gives CDR1 SNHLY, CDR2 FYNNEI. The CDR3 sequence is 14 residues long. Between the trimmed V and J ends, which lost 7 bases and 7 bases, there was a span of 20 bases. The CDR3 loop reads CASKSWGIVGEQYF. CDR3 coding DNA: TGTGCCAGCAAAAGCTGGGGTATCGTGGGGGAGCAGTACTTC.

The sample holds one count of this clonotype. The gene calls are TRBV29-1 and TRBJ1-2, with D uncertain. The CDR3 extends over 15 amino acids. V was pared by 7 bases and J by 3 bases, with 21 bases between. Germline V gives CDR1 SQVTM, CDR2 ANQGSEA. The CDR3 region is CSAHGRGGSYYGYTF. DNA of the CDR3: TGCAGCGCCCACGGACGGGGTGGGTCTTACTATGGCTACACCTTC.

This clonotype was observed a single time. The rearrangement links TRBV19 to TRBJ1-1; D is possibly TRBD1 (6 bases). Trimming removed 7 bases at V and 11 bases at J, with 17 bases between. The length of the CDR3 is 12 residues. Germline V gene lookup returns CDR1 LNHDA and CDR2 SQIVND (reference sequence). CDR3 bases: TGTGCCAGTACCACGAGACAGGCGGTTGCTTTCTTT. Translation gives CASTTRQAVAFF.

The chain uses TRBV29-1 and TRBJ1-2, with 9 bases lining up with TRBD1. From germline, CDR1 is SQVTM and CDR2 ANQGSEA. The length of the CDR3 is 12 residues. V dropped 3 bases and J dropped 4; count of bases not matched to a gene: 0. In DNA, the CDR3 is TGCAGCGTTGAGGACAGGGGCTATGGCTACACCTTC. As protein: CSVEDRGYGYTF.

The chain combines TRBV20-1 with TRBJ2-2; D uncertain. This CDR3 is 15 amino acids long. Germline values: CDR1 DFQATT, CDR2 SNEGSKA (reference sequence). Trimming removed 1 base at V and 0 bases at J, with 9 bases between. CDR3 in amino acids: CSARGAPTNTGELFF. The CDR3 DNA sequence: TGCAGTGCTAGAGGAGCCCCAACGAACACCGGGGAGCTGTTTTTT.

V is TRBV5-1 and J is TRBJ2-3; tentative D call: TRBD2 (6 bases). Germline V gene data show CDR1 as SGHRS and CDR2 as YFSETQ. Trimming stripped 0 bases from V and 3 bases from J, with 14 bases between. The CDR3 is 16 amino acids. CDR3 bases: TGCGCCAGCAGCTTGGCCGGCAGCGGGCTAACAGATACGCAGTATTTT. It translates to CASSLAGSGLTDTQYF.

A note on this clonotype: Relative to the germline gene, one junction end is altered; a read error may explain this. V is TRBV20-1 and J is TRBJ1-1; no reliable D call. CDR3 length: 12 amino acids. Per the germline V gene, CDR1 is DFQATT and CDR2 is SNEGSKA (reference sequence). The CDR3 protein is CSAGDGNTEAFF. CDR3 DNA: TGCAGTGCTGGAGACGGGAACACTGAAGCTTTCTTT.

V usage is TRBV5-1 and J usage is TRBJ2-7, with a weak D call TRBD1 (6 bases). V was pared by 0 bases and J by 5 bases, with 12 bases between. The CDR3 has 14 residues. Germline CDR1 SGHRS, CDR2 YFSETQ. The CDR3 nucleotides read TGCGCCAGCAGCTTGGGGACAGCCGGGAACGAGCAGTACTTC. It is translated as CASSLGTAGNEQYF.

This chain joins TRBV18 and TRBJ2-3, with no clear D. The CDR3 consists of 16 residues. Trimming took 1 base from V and 1 from J, leaving 12 bases between them. CDR1 is KGHSH and CDR2 is LQKENI in the germline V gene. The CDR3 region is CASSPLAGKGTDTQYF. The CDR3 DNA follows: TGTGCCAGCTCACCACTAGCAGGAAAGGGCACAGATACGCAGTATTTT.

This clonotype came up many times. The CDR3 nucleotides read TGTGCCAGCTCTAGCTCCTACGAGCAGTACTTC. The encoded protein is CASSSSYEQYF. J is TRBJ2-7 and V is TRBV18; no definite D call. This CDR3 has 11 amino acids. Trimming removed 6 bases from V and 0 bases from J, with 3 bases in between. Looked up from germline, CDR1 is KGHSH and CDR2 is LQKENI.